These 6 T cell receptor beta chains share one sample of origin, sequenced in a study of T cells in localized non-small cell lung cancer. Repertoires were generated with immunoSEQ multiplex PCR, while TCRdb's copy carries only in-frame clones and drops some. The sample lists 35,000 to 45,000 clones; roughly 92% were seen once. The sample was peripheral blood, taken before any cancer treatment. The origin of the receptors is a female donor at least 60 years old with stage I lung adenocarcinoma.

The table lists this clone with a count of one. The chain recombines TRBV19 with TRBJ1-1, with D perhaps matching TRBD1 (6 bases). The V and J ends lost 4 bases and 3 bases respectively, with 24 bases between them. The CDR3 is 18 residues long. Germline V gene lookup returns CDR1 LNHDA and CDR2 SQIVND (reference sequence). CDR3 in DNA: TGTGCCAGTAGTACCTTAGGGGGTCTCTTTAAGGGGGACACTGAAGCTTTCTTT. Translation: CASSTLGGLFKGDTEAFF.

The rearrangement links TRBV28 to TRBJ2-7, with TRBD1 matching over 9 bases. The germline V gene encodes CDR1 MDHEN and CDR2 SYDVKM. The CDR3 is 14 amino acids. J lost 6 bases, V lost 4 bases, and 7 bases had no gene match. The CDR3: CASSSNRGPSEQYV. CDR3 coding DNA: TGTGCCAGCAGTTCCAACAGGGGGCCTTCCGAGCAGTACGTC.

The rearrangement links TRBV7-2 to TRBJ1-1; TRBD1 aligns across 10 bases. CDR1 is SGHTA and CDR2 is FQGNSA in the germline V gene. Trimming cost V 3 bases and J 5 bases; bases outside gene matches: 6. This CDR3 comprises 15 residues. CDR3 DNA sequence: TGTGCCAGCAGCTTTTACGGACAGGGGGAGACTGAAGCTTTCTTT. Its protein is CASSFYGQGETEAFF.

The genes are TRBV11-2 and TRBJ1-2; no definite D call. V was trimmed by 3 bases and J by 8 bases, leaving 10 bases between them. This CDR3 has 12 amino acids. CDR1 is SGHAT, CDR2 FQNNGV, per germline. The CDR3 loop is CASSFNFGGYTF. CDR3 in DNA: TGTGCCAGCAGCTTTAACTTCGGGGGCTACACCTTC.

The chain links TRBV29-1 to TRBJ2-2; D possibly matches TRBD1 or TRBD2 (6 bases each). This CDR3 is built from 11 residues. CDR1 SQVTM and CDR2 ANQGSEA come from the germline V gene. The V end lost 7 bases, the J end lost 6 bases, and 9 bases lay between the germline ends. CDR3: CSARGAGELFF. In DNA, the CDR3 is TGCAGCGCAAGGGGGGCCGGGGAGCTGTTTTTT.

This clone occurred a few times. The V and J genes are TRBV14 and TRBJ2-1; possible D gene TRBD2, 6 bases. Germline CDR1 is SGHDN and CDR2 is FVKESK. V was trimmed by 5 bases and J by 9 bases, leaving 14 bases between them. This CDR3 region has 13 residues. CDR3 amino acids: CASSFGGFGEQFF. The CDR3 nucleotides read TGTGCCAGCAGCTTCGGAGGGTTCGGTGAGCAGTTCTTC. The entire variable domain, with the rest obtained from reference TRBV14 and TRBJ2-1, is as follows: EAGVTQFPSHSVIEKGQTVTLRCDPISGHDNLYWYRRVMGKEIKFLLHFVKESKQDESGMPNNRFLAERTGGTYSTLKVQPAELEDSGVYFCASSFGGFGEQFFGPGTRLTVL.